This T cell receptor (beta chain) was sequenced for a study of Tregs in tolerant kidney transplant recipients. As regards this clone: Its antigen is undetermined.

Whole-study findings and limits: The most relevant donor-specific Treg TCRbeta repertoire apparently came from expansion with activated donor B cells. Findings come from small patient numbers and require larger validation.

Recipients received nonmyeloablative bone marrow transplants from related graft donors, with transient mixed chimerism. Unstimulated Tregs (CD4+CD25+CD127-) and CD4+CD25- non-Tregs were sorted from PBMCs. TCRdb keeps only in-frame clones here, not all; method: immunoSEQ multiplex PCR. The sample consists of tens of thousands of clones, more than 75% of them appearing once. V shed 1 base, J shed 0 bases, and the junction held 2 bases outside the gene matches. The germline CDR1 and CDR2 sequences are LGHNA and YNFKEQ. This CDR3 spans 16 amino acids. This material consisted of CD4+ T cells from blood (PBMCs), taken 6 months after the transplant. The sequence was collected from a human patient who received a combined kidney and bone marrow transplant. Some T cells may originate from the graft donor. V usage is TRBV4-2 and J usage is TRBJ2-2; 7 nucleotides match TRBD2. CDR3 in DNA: TGTGCCAGCAGCCAAGCGGCGGGGGCGAACACCGGGGAGCTGTTTTTT. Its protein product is CASSQAAGANTGELFF.